The clone carrying this T cell receptor (beta chain) was found many times. No antigen is known for it. The data derive from a study of spatial heterogeneity in lung cancer. Study-level points and caveats: Ubiquitous expanded tumor TCRs appeared in blood more at resection than follow-up.

TCRdb ran MiXCR on the 5' RACE reads and lists one entry per CDR3 protein. Of roughly 91,000 distinct CDR3 sequences listed, approximately 20% were seen once; the top ten hold roughly 6.2%. Stated time point: sample taken at primary tumor resection. Sequencing covered unsorted whole RNA taken from tumor, nontumor lung or frozen PBMC. The donor group consisted of around 77 patients who had untreated, early-stage non-small cell lung cancer. V lost 4 bases and J lost 1; bases outside the gene matches: 6. This CDR3 contains 15 residues. The germline CDR1 and CDR2 sequences are SGDLS and YYNGEE. The sample consisted of PBMCs, taken at surgery. The rearrangement joins TRBV9 to TRBJ1-1; TRBD1 matches 8 bases. The sequence derives from a male donor with early-stage non-small cell lung cancer. CDR3 in amino acids: CASSLGTGPNTEAFF. The CDR3, as DNA: TGTGCCAGCAGCTTAGGGACAGGCCCGAACACTGAAGCTTTCTTT.